Following are 24 T cell receptor beta chains from one sample sequenced in a study of blood T cell repertoires in COVID-19. Assay: immunoSEQ multiplex PCR; the TCRdb copy retains only in-frame clones and omits some. Among over 80,000 clones, less than 80% were seen once, and the ten largest hold approximately 4%. The specimen was peripheral blood. The source of these receptors is a woman in her 50s with acute or convalescent COVID-19.

In its sample, this clone was seen once. The V call is TRBV15, the J call TRBJ1-2; D not certain. This CDR3 has 15 amino acids. Per the germline V gene, CDR1 is LNHNV and CDR2 is YYDKDF (reference sequence). V lost 3 bases and J lost 3, with 14 bases in between. DNA for the CDR3: TGTGCCACCAGCAGTGCCTCGTCTCGGGACTATGGCTACACCTTC. This sequence encodes CATSSASSRDYGYTF.

V is TRBV3-1 (or the pseudogene TRBV3-2) and J is TRBJ1-5; TRBD1 matches 7 bases. Trimming cost V 5 bases and J 3 bases; bases outside gene matches: 4. The length of the CDR3 is 14 residues. In germline, CDR1 is LGHDT, CDR2 YNNKEL (reference sequence). CDR3 protein: CASSYGTDNQPQHF. CDR3 nucleotides: TGTGCCAGCAGCTATGGGACAGACAATCAGCCCCAGCATTTT.

The chain links TRBV2 to TRBJ2-2; 8 bases align to TRBD1. V lost 8 bases, J lost 5 bases, and 7 bases stayed unmatched. CDR3 length equals 14 residues. CDR1 and CDR2 from the germline V gene are SNHLY and FYNNEI. This chain's CDR3 is CASLTGEITGELFF. CDR3 coding DNA: TGTGCCAGCTTGACAGGGGAGATAACCGGGGAGCTGTTTTTT.

This chain uses TRBV7-2 with TRBJ1-6; D might be TRBD1 (6 bases). The V and J ends lost 7 bases and 7 bases respectively, with 14 bases between them. The CDR3 consists of 14 residues. In germline, CDR1 is SGHTA, CDR2 FQGNSA. The CDR3, as DNA: TGTGCCAGCACTTGGCAGGGGCAAAATTCACCCCTCCACTTT. This encodes CASTWQGQNSPLHF.

V usage is TRBV5-6 and J usage is TRBJ2-7; maybe TRBD2 (5 bases). Between the trimmed V and J ends, which lost 3 bases and 6 bases, there was a span of 10 bases. The CDR3 length is 12 residues. Germline CDR1 and CDR2: SGHDT and YYEEEE. The CDR3 nucleotides are TGTGCCAGCAGCTCGGACTTTATCGAGCAGTACTTC. Its protein product is CASSSDFIEQYF.

This clone was picked up a small number of times. This chain connects TRBV6-2 or TRBV6-3 to TRBJ1-6; D remains ambiguous. Germline V gene data show CDR1 as MNHEY and CDR2 as SVGEGT. Trimming pared 5 bases from V and 0 bases from J, leaving 11 bases between. The CDR3 covers 16 residues. The CDR3 region has the DNA TGTGCCAGCAGTATAAGTTCGAGCTCCTATAATTCACCCCTCCACTTT. It codes for CASSISSSSYNSPLHF.

The chain employs TRBV6-2 or TRBV6-3 and TRBJ2-3, with 14 bases identical to TRBD2. This CDR3 is built from 14 residues. The germline gives CDR1 MNHEY, CDR2 SVGEGT. The V segment lost 6 bases and the J segment 6 bases; nucleotides outside the gene matches: 2. The CDR3, as DNA: TGTGCCAGCAGCTGGACTAGCGGGGGGGATACGCAGTATTTT. This translates into CASSWTSGGDTQYF.

V and J are TRBV19 and TRBJ2-7, with 8 bases lining up with TRBD1. Germline CDR1 and CDR2: LNHDA and SQIVND (reference sequence). With 6 bases clipped from V and 0 bases from J, the junction kept 13 bases outside the gene matches. The CDR3 has 17 residues. CDR3 coding DNA: TGTGCCAGTAGCGCTAAGGCCGGGACAGGCTACTCCTACGAGCAGTACTTC. Protein sequence: CASSAKAGTGYSYEQYF.

The chain couples TRBV4-2 to TRBJ2-3, with 10 bases identical to TRBD2. There are 16 residues in the CDR3. Germline V gene data show CDR1 as LGHNA and CDR2 as YNFKEQ. Trimming took 3 bases from V and 2 from J; bases not matched to a gene: 5. The CDR3, as DNA: TGTGCCAGCAGCCATAACAGCGGGGGGGCCACAGATACGCAGTATTTT. Its translation is CASSHNSGGATDTQYF.

This chain joins TRBV1 and TRBJ2-1; the table's D call, TRBD2, has no DNA check behind it. TRBV1 is deemed a pseudogene. This CDR3 region has 14 residues. Here the CDR3 reads CTSSLGGGDNEQFF. CDR3 coding DNA: TGCACCAGCAGCCTAGGGGGGGGAGACAATGAGCAGTTCTTC.

The V call is TRBV19, the J call TRBJ2-7, with a weak D call TRBD1 (6 bases). CDR3 length: 14 residues. V was shortened by 5 bases and J by 3 bases, with 14 bases between the two germline ends. Germline V gene sequence: CDR1 LNHDA, CDR2 SQIVND (reference sequence). This CDR3 reads CASSSRDTGYEQYF. The CDR3 DNA is TGTGCCAGTAGTTCCCGGGACACGGGCTACGAGCAGTACTTC.

The rearrangement joins TRBV7-3 to TRBJ2-7, with TRBD2 matching 9 bases. V lost 4 bases, J lost 2 bases, and 6 bases stayed unmatched. Germline CDR1 reads SGHTA; CDR2 reads FQGTGA. The CDR3 extends over 15 amino acids. CDR3 nucleotides: TGTGCCAGCAGCTCAAGCGGGGGGCCTGCCTACGAGCAGTACTTC. It specifies CASSSSGGPAYEQYF.

V is TRBV11-1 and J is TRBJ1-1; no clear D. There are 14 residues in the CDR3. Germline V lookup: CDR1 SGHAT, CDR2 FQDESV (reference sequence). Trimming removed 5 bases at V and 8 bases at J, with 18 bases between. CDR3 bases: TGTGCCAGCAGCCCCGGGGAGCGATTAGGGGAAGCTTTCTTT. It specifies CASSPGERLGEAFF.

The chain carries TRBV30 and TRBJ1-6; D is undetermined. V lost 0 bases and J lost 9, with 9 bases in between. The CDR3 loop spans 13 amino acids. The V gene's germline CDR1 is GTSNPN and CDR2 SVGIG (reference sequence). CDR3: CAWSVRESSPLHF. In nucleotides, the CDR3 is TGTGCCTGGAGTGTACGAGAGAGTTCACCCCTCCACTTT.

This chain connects TRBV20-1 to TRBJ1-5, with TRBD1 matching over 7 bases. The CDR3 runs 14 residues. J was trimmed by 2 bases and V by 3 bases; bases with no gene match: 4. Germline CDR1 and CDR2: DFQATT and SNEGSKA (reference sequence). CDR3 loop: CSASRGLGNQPQHF. The CDR3 DNA sequence: TGCAGTGCTAGTAGGGGGCTCGGCAATCAGCCCCAGCATTTT.

CDR3 sequence: CASSLTQGRRTEAFF. DNA of the CDR3: TGTGCCAGCAGCTTAACACAGGGGAGAAGGACTGAAGCTTTCTTT. The chain joins TRBV6-2 or TRBV6-3 to TRBJ1-1; 7 bases map to TRBD1. CDR1 is MNHEY and CDR2 is SVGEGT in the germline V gene. The CDR3 is 15 residues long. Trimming took 6 bases from V and 5 from J; bases not matched to a gene: 12.

CDR3 DNA sequence: TGTGCCAGCAGCGTAACCGGGGGGTCTACCTACAATGAGCAGTTCTTC. Amino acids: CASSVTGGSTYNEQFF. V gene TRBV9 combines with J gene TRBJ2-1; TRBD2 agrees at 7 bases. V dropped 1 base and J dropped 2; count of bases not matched to a gene: 6. CDR3 length: 16 residues. Germline-derived CDR1 and CDR2 are SGDLS and YYNGEE.

The chain is built from TRBV6-5 and TRBJ1-5, with 8 bases lining up with TRBD1. Germline lookup yields CDR1 MNHEY and CDR2 SVGAGI. CDR3 length: 14 residues. J lost 1 base, V lost 10 bases, and 6 bases had no gene match. The CDR3: CATQGARSNQPQHF. The CDR3 region has the DNA TGTGCCACTCAGGGGGCACGAAGCAATCAGCCCCAGCATTTT.

This chain uses TRBV14 with TRBJ2-2, with TRBD1 matching 8 bases. The CDR3 spans 15 residues. Germline V CDR1 and CDR2: SGHDN, FVKESK. The V gene end was trimmed by 7 bases and the J gene end by 1 base; junction bases not matched to a gene: 5. The CDR3: CASKRTGLNTGELFF. The CDR3 DNA sequence: TGTGCCAGCAAAAGGACAGGGCTGAACACCGGGGAGCTGTTTTTT. Combining the CDR3 with reference TRBV14 and TRBJ2-2 gives the whole variable domain EAGVTQFPSHSVIEKGQTVTLRCDPISGHDNLYWYRRVMGKEIKFLLHFVKESKQDESGMPNNRFLAERTGGTYSTLKVQPAELEDSGVYFCASKRTGLNTGELFFGEGSRLTVL.

CDR3: CASSPLAGYNEQFF. DNA of the CDR3: TGTGCCAGTAGTCCACTAGCGGGCTACAATGAGCAGTTCTTC. The V call is TRBV19, the J call TRBJ2-1; the match to TRBD2 covers 9 bases. Germline CDR1 reads LNHDA; CDR2 reads SQIVND (reference sequence). V lost 5 bases, J lost 3 bases, and 2 bases stayed unmatched. This CDR3 is built from 14 residues.

The rearrangement links TRBV7-2 to TRBJ2-7, with 9 bases lining up with TRBD1. Germline CDR1 SGHTA, CDR2 FQGNSA. Losses at the gene ends were 5 bases for V and 4 bases for J; bases not matched to a gene: 6. This CDR3 is built from 14 residues. The CDR3 loop is CASSPRTGEYEQYF. CDR3 bases: TGTGCCAGCAGCCCCCGGACAGGGGAGTACGAGCAGTACTTC.

The chain carries TRBV19 and TRBJ1-3; D perhaps matches TRBD1 (5 bases). V was trimmed by 5 bases and J by 0 bases, leaving 11 bases between them. Germline CDR1 reads LNHDA; CDR2 reads SQIVND (reference sequence). The CDR3 sequence is 15 residues long. CDR3 amino acids: CASSYRTLSGNTIYF. The CDR3 DNA sequence: TGTGCCAGTAGTTACAGGACCCTCTCTGGAAACACCATATATTTT.

CDR3: CASSPTSGGYTDTQYF. The CDR3 nucleotides are TGTGCCAGCTCGCCCACTAGCGGGGGTTATACAGATACGCAGTATTTT. The rearrangement uses TRBV18 and TRBJ2-3; 11 bases fit TRBD2. This CDR3 comprises 16 residues. Losses at the gene ends were 6 bases for V and 3 bases for J; bases not matched to a gene: 8. From germline, CDR1 is KGHSH and CDR2 LQKENI.

Turning to this clone: This same CDR3 is encoded by further DNA sequences in the sample. The chain couples TRBV6-5 to TRBJ2-2; 7 bases fit TRBD1. Germline loops: CDR1 MNHEY, CDR2 SVGAGI. The CDR3 consists of 14 residues. Trimming took 8 bases from V and 2 from J; bases not matched to a gene: 5. CDR3 sequence: CASRGQVNTGELFF. The CDR3 nucleotides read TGTGCCAGCCGAGGACAGGTTAACACCGGGGAGCTGTTTTTT.